The rows below give T cell receptor beta chains drawn from one sample of a study of cytomegalovirus exposure and HLA in healthy donors. Using immunoSEQ multiplex PCR, the repertoire was profiled, and TCRdb retains in-frame clones only, with some absent. The sample consists of 150,000 to 200,000 clones, roughly 95% of them appearing once. What was sequenced was PBMCs. The receptors stem from a woman aged 18-35 years in good health and CMV-seronegative. Each CDR3 is given with its conserved first and last residue. The D gene is left open where the match is weak. The size of a clone is reported for some rows only, either as once, few or many, or as a class for expanded clones.

v_gene	d_gene	j_gene	abundance	CDR3nt	CDR3aa
TRBV5-6	-	TRBJ1-4	-	TGTGCCAGCAGCTTGGAGGGGTTGGGAGAAAAACTGTTTTTT	CASSLEGLGEKLFF
TRBV7-9	TRBD2	TRBJ2-3	-	TGTGCCAGCAGCTTATTAACGGGGGGGTCAGCAGATACGCAGTATTTT	CASSLLTGGSADTQYF
TRBV6-5	-	TRBJ1-5	once	TGTGCCAGCCGTTCGGGAGCCTATCAGCCCCAGCATTTT	CASRSGAYQPQHF
TRBV11-1	-	TRBJ2-1	-	TGTGCCAGCAGTATGCGGATTTACAATGAGCAGTTCTTC	CASSMRIYNEQFF
TRBV7-8	TRBD1	TRBJ2-5	-	TGTGCCAGCAGCTTAGCAAACCTACAGGGGATCGAGACCCAGTACTTC	CASSLANLQGIETQYF
TRBV5-1	-	TRBJ1-1	-	TGCGCCAGCAGTTCACAGGGCTTTTTGAACACTGAAGCTTTCTTT	CASSSQGFLNTEAFF
TRBV10-3	-	TRBJ2-1	-	TGTGCCATCAGTGAGCGGGGAAACAATGAGCAGTTCTTC	CAISERGNNEQFF
TRBV19	-	TRBJ2-1	-	TGTGCCAGTAGCCTAGGTTCCTACAATGAGCAGTTCTTC	CASSLGSYNEQFF
TRBV7-9	-	TRBJ2-2	-	TGTGCCAGCAGCTCCGTAGAGTTAAAGGGGGAGCTGTTTTTT	CASSSVELKGELFF
TRBV6-6	-	TRBJ2-7	-	TGTGCCAGCGGCCCTCCTCAGGAGCAGTACTTC	CASGPPQEQYF
TRBV5-6	TRBD2	TRBJ2-6	-	TGTGCCAGCAGGCACTCGGGGGGCTCTGGGGCCAACGTCCTGACTTTC	CASRHSGGSGANVLTF
TRBV13	-	TRBJ1-6	-	TGTGCCAGCAGCACAATGCGGTCACCCCTCCACTTT	CASSTMRSPLHF
TRBV7-2	TRBD1	TRBJ1-2	-	TGTGCCAGCAGCGACTACAGGGGGGGGATGGACTATGGCTACACCTTC	CASSDYRGGMDYGYTF
TRBV6-6	TRBD1	TRBJ1-4	-	TGTGCCAGCAGAGAGACAGGGAGTAATGAAAAACTGTTTTTT	CASRETGSNEKLFF
TRBV19	-	TRBJ1-2	-	TGTGCCAGTAGTATTGTCCAAGGGGACTATGGCTACACCTTC	CASSIVQGDYGYTF
TRBV21-1	-	TRBJ2-6	-	TGTGCCAGCAGCAAATTCTTGGGGTCTGGGGGGGGTATCAACTCTGGGGCCAACGTCCTGACTTTC	CASSKFLGSGGGINSGANVLTF
TRBV7-2	-	TRBJ2-3	-	TGTGCCAGCAGCCTGGAGGGTACGCAGTATTTT	CASSLEGTQYF
TRBV11-2	-	TRBJ2-7	-	TGTGCCAGCAGCTTATATCGGGGGTACGAGCAGTACTTC	CASSLYRGYEQYF
TRBV4-3	TRBD2	TRBJ2-1	-	TGCGCCAGCAGCCATACTAGCGGGGGGGAAATCAATGAGCAGTTCTTC	CASSHTSGGEINEQFF
TRBV7-2	-	TRBJ2-1	-	TGTGCCAGCACCTCAGCTACTTATATCAATGAGCAGTTCTTC	CASTSATYINEQFF
TRBV7-3	-	TRBJ2-1	-	TGTGCCAGCAGCTTAAAACCTAGCGTCAGCTCCTACAATGAGCAGTTCTTC	CASSLKPSVSSYNEQFF
TRBV9	-	TRBJ2-3	-	TGTGCCAGCAGCGTAGCCTATATCAGCACAGATACGCAGTATTTT	CASSVAYISTDTQYF